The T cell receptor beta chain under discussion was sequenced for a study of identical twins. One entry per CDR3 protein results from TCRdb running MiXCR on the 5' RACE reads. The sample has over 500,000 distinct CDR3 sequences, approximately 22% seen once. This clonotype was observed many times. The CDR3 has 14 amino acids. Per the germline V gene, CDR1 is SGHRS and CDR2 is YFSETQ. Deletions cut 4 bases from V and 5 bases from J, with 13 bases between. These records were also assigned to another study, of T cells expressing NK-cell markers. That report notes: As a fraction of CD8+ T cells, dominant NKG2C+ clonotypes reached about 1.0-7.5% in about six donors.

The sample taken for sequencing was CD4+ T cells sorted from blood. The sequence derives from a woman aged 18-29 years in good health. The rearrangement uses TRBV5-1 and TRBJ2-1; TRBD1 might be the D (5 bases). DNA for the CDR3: TGCGCCAGCAGCACCACAGGCGGCAACAATGAGCAGTTCTTC. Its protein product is CASSTTGGNNEQFF.